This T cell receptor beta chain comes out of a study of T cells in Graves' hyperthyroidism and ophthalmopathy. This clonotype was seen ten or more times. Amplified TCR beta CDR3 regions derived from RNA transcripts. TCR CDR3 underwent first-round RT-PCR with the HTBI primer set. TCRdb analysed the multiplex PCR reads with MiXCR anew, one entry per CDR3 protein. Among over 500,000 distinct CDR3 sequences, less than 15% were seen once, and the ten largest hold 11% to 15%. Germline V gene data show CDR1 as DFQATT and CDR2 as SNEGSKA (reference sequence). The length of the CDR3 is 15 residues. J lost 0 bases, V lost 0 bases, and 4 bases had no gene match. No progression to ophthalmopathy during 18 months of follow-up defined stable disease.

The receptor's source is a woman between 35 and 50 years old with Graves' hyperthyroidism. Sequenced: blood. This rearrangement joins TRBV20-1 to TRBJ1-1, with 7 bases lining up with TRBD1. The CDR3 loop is CSARDPGQVNTEAFF. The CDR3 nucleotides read TGCAGTGCTAGAGATCCCGGACAGGTGAACACTGAAGCTTTCTTT.